A single sample gave rise to the 25 T cell receptor beta chains below, sequenced in a study of T cell responses to AZD1222 COVID-19 vaccine. Method: immunoSEQ multiplex PCR; TCRdb's copy keeps in-frame clones and lacks some. The sample holds 100,000 to 120,000 clones; 70% to 90% are singletons and the top ten take 15%. The source material was peripheral blood, sampled 28 days after the second AZD1222 dose. The receptors stem from an adult who received the AZD1222 COVID-19 vaccine.

The rearrangement uses TRBV15 and TRBJ2-1; 9 nucleotides line up with TRBD1. V gave up 0 bases and J gave up 0 bases; unmatched junction bases: 21. This CDR3 has 23 amino acids. From germline, CDR1 is LNHNV and CDR2 YYDKDF (reference sequence). The CDR3 loop reads CATSRDGTGLSRPLSHSYNEQFF. CDR3 nucleotides: TGTGCCACCAGCAGAGATGGGACAGGGTTAAGCCGGCCACTCTCTCACTCCTACAATGAGCAGTTCTTC. Complete variable domain (other parts from reference TRBV15 and TRBJ2-1): DAMVIQNPRYQVTQFGKPVTLSCSQTLNHNVMYWYQQKSSQAPKLLFHYYDKDFNNEADTPDNFQSRRPNTSFCFLDIRSPGLGDTAMYLCATSRDGTGLSRPLSHSYNEQFFGPGTRLTVL.

V and J are TRBV5-5 and TRBJ1-2; weak D call: TRBD1 (5 bases). V gave up 0 bases and J gave up 7 bases, with 10 bases separating them. The germline gives CDR1 SGHKS, CDR2 YYEKEE (reference sequence). The CDR3 consists of 13 residues. The CDR3 nucleotides are TGTGCCAGCAGCTTGGTAGCGGGGCGTGGCTACACCTTC. Amino acid sequence: CASSLVAGRGYTF.

The rearrangement links TRBV28 to TRBJ1-1, with TRBD1 matching 7 bases. The CDR3 is 13 amino acids. J lost 6 bases, V lost 5 bases, and 6 bases had no gene match. The germline gives CDR1 MDHEN, CDR2 SYDVKM. The CDR3 DNA reads TGTGCCAGCAGTCTAGGGGGCTGGGCTGAAGCTTTCTTT. This encodes CASSLGGWAEAFF.

This chain links TRBV2 with TRBJ2-7; TRBD2 matches 15 bases. The germline V gene encodes CDR1 SNHLY and CDR2 FYNNEI. After removal of 9 bases from V and 0 bases from J, the junction contained 12 bases not matched to a gene. The length of the CDR3 is 18 residues. The CDR3 loop reads CASNSGLAGGRGSYEQYF. CDR3 DNA sequence: TGTGCCAGTAACTCCGGACTAGCGGGAGGGCGGGGCTCCTACGAGCAGTACTTC.

This chain links TRBV7-9 with TRBJ1-1; the match to TRBD1 covers 8 bases. V trimming: 5 bases; J trimming: 0 bases; junction bases outside the gene matches: 8. The CDR3 extends over 16 amino acids. CDR1 is SEHNR, CDR2 FQNEAQ, per germline (reference sequence). The DNA of the CDR3 is TGTGCCAGCAGCCCCACAGGGGGGGCAATGAACACTGAAGCTTTCTTT. Translation: CASSPTGGAMNTEAFF.

The chain combines TRBV27 with TRBJ1-5; no definite D call. The CDR3 consists of 14 residues. In germline, CDR1 is MNHEY, CDR2 SMNVEV (reference sequence). The ends were cut back, 6 bases at V and 0 bases at J, with 9 bases in the middle. Written as DNA, the CDR3 is TGTGCCAGCAGATCAGGTCTTAGCAATCAGCCCCAGCATTTT. Protein: CASRSGLSNQPQHF.

Worth noting for this clone: Other DNA sequences from this sample encode an identical CDR3 as well. The genes are TRBV5-5 and TRBJ1-2; D is possibly TRBD1 (5 bases). The germline V gene has CDR1 SGHKS and CDR2 YYEKEE (reference sequence). The CDR3 has 15 amino acids. V lost 0 bases and J lost 0, with 9 bases in between. In nucleotides, the CDR3 is TGTGCCAGCAGCTTGGCCCCGGGACCTAACTATGGCTACACCTTC. This codes for CASSLAPGPNYGYTF.

The V gene is TRBV3-1 (or the pseudogene TRBV3-2), the J gene TRBJ2-1; a weak D match, TRBD1 (6 bases). Germline V CDR1 and CDR2: LGHDT, YNNKEL (reference sequence). V shed 0 bases and J shed 7 bases, with 16 bases lying between them. CDR3 length equals 16 residues. The CDR3 sequence is CASSQEGGGLGNEQFF. The CDR3 DNA reads as TGTGCCAGCAGCCAAGAGGGTGGGGGCCTAGGGAATGAGCAGTTCTTC.

The V call is TRBV27, the J call TRBJ2-2; D remains ambiguous. V was shortened by 8 bases and J by 5 bases, with 15 bases between the two germline ends. This CDR3 region has 14 residues. In germline, CDR1 is MNHEY, CDR2 SMNVEV (reference sequence). CDR3 residues: CASRRTVLTGELFF. In DNA form, the CDR3 reads TGTGCCAGCCGAAGGACGGTCCTAACCGGGGAGCTGTTTTTT.

This chain connects TRBV16 to TRBJ1-5; 9 bases fit TRBD1. CDR1 KGHSY and CDR2 FQNENV come from the germline V gene. CDR3 length: 15 residues. V gave up 3 bases and J gave up 2 bases; unmatched junction bases: 2. The DNA for the CDR3 is TGTGCCAGCAGCCAGACAGGGGGTGGCAATCAGCCCCAGCATTTT. Translation gives CASSQTGGGNQPQHF. Full variable domain (remainder filled in from reference TRBV16 and TRBJ1-5): GEEVAQTPKHLVRGEGQKAKLYCAPIKGHSYVFWYQQVLKNEFKFLISFQNENVFDETGMPKERFSAKCLPNSPCSLEIQATKLEDSAVYFCASSQTGGGNQPQHFGDGTRLSIL.

The chain employs TRBV7-9 and TRBJ1-2, with 10 bases fitting TRBD1. V dropped 5 bases and J dropped 7; count of bases not matched to a gene: 7. Germline V gene sequence: CDR1 SEHNR, CDR2 FQNEAQ (reference sequence). The CDR3 totals 14 residues. In nucleotides, the CDR3 is TGTGCCAGCAGCACCGGGACAGGGGACGCTGGCTACACCTTC. This sequence encodes CASSTGTGDAGYTF. The whole variable domain, remainder taken from reference TRBV7-9 and TRBJ1-2, is DTGVSQNPRHKITKRGQNVTFRCDPISEHNRLYWYRQTLGQGPEFLTYFQNEAQLEKSRLLSDRFSAERPKGSFSTLEIQRTEQGDSAMYLCASSTGTGDAGYTFGSGTRLTVV.

The V call is TRBV10-3, the J call TRBJ1-1, with TRBD1 matching 7 bases. CDR3 length: 14 residues. CDR1 and CDR2 (germline): ENHRY, SYGVKD. With 2 bases clipped from V and 6 bases from J, the junction kept 6 bases outside the gene matches. The CDR3 here is CAISEGARGAEAFF. The CDR3 DNA reads as TGTGCCATCAGTGAGGGGGCCAGGGGGGCTGAAGCTTTCTTT.

The chain combines TRBV7-8 with TRBJ2-1, with TRBD2 matching 7 bases. The CDR3 is made up of 16 amino acids. V lost 5 bases and J lost 3; bases outside the gene matches: 10. Germline V gene sequence: CDR1 SGHVS, CDR2 FQNEAQ. The CDR3 spells CASSLLSGIYYNEQFF. CDR3 nucleotide sequence: TGTGCCAGCAGCCTATTAAGCGGGATCTACTACAATGAGCAGTTCTTC.

The chain has TRBV6-5 and TRBJ2-7; D is perhaps TRBD2 (6 bases). Trimming stripped 8 bases from V and 3 bases from J, with 17 bases between. Germline V gene sequence: CDR1 MNHEY, CDR2 SVGAGI. The CDR3 sequence is 14 residues long. CDR3 residues: CASQLGGFVYEQYF. The CDR3 DNA reads as TGTGCCAGCCAGCTGGGGGGATTCGTCTACGAGCAGTACTTC.

The V call is TRBV5-1, the J call TRBJ2-7; a weak D match, TRBD2 (6 bases). The CDR3 spans 14 residues. The germline V gene has CDR1 SGHRS and CDR2 YFSETQ. V gave up 5 bases and J gave up 2 bases, with 14 bases separating them. Written as DNA, the CDR3 is TGCGCCAGCAGGTTTGGGGGGAATACCTACGAGCAGTACTTC. Translation gives CASRFGGNTYEQYF. Supplemented by reference TRBV5-1 and TRBJ2-7, the full variable domain reads KAGVTQTPRYLIKTRGQQVTLSCSPISGHRSVSWYQQTPGQGLQFLFEYFSETQRNKGNFPGRFSGRQFSNSRSEMNVSTLELGDSALYLCASRFGGNTYEQYFGPGTRLTVT.

This clone was recorded only once. The chain carries TRBV12-3 or TRBV12-4 and TRBJ1-5; tentatively, D is TRBD1 (6 bases). There are 13 residues in the CDR3. V was shortened by 5 bases and J by 2 bases, with 7 bases between the two germline ends. The CDR3: CASSRQGNQPQHF. In DNA form, the CDR3 reads TGTGCCAGCAGTCGACAGGGCAATCAGCCCCAGCATTTT.

This chain connects TRBV24-1 to TRBJ2-1; 7 bases agree with TRBD1. V lost 4 bases to trimming and J lost 4 bases; unmatched junction nucleotides: 3. The CDR3 length is 14 residues. Germline V gives CDR1 KGHDR, CDR2 SFDVKD. CDR3 in DNA: TGTGCCACCAGTGAATCGGACAGGTACAATGAGCAGTTCTTC. Protein: CATSESDRYNEQFF.

The gene calls are TRBV15 and TRBJ2-4; 10 nucleotides agree with TRBD2. The ends lost 1 base at V and 9 bases at J; junction bases unmatched: 6. The CDR3 has 15 residues. In germline, CDR1 is LNHNV, CDR2 YYDKDF (reference sequence). For the CDR3, the DNA is TGTGCCACCAGCAGAGCTAGCGGGAGTCGGGGCATTCAGTACTTC. Translating gives CATSRASGSRGIQYF.

V gene TRBV3-1 (or the pseudogene TRBV3-2) combines with J gene TRBJ2-7; 10 nucleotides align to TRBD2. There are 17 residues in the CDR3. The V gene's germline CDR1 is LGHDT and CDR2 YNNKEL (reference sequence). The V gene end was trimmed by 2 bases and the J gene end by 0 bases; junction bases not matched to a gene: 7. CDR3 in amino acids: CASSQRLAGTVSYEQYF. CDR3 coding DNA: TGTGCCAGCAGCCAACGACTAGCGGGCACTGTCTCCTACGAGCAGTACTTC.

J is TRBJ2-7 and V is TRBV19, with 7 bases matching TRBD1. The CDR3 has 14 residues. The V and J ends lost 3 bases and 5 bases, in that order; junction bases with no gene match: 7. Germline values: CDR1 LNHDA, CDR2 SQIVND (reference sequence). The CDR3 is CASSIGQGVNEQYF. The CDR3 DNA is TGTGCCAGTAGTATTGGCCAGGGGGTCAACGAGCAGTACTTC.

This sequence joins TRBV11-2 and TRBJ1-2, with TRBD1 as a possible D gene (5 bases). The V gene lost 2 bases and the J gene lost 8 bases, with 15 bases spanning the gap. The CDR3 covers 14 residues. From germline, CDR1 is SGHAT and CDR2 FQNNGV. CDR3 DNA sequence: TGTGCCAGCAGCTTATGGCAGGGAAGGAGAGGCTACACCTTC. This sequence encodes CASSLWQGRRGYTF. The full variable domain, completed using reference TRBV11-2 and TRBJ1-2, is EAGVAQSPRYKIIEKRQSVAFWCNPISGHATLYWYQQILGQGPKLLIQFQNNGVVDDSQLPKDRFSAERLKGVDSTLKIQPAKLEDSAVYLCASSLWQGRRGYTFGSGTRLTVV.

The chain recombines TRBV28 with TRBJ1-3; the D gene is possibly TRBD1 (5 bases). CDR1 and CDR2 from the germline V gene are MDHEN and SYDVKM. Trimming took 5 bases from V and 3 from J, leaving 17 bases between them. The CDR3 extends over 16 amino acids. CDR3 region: CASSPPGTPRGNTIYF. CDR3 DNA sequence: TGTGCCAGCAGTCCCCCCGGGACCCCTCGTGGAAACACCATATATTTT.

This chain links TRBV18 with TRBJ1-1; D may be TRBD1 (5 bases). Trimming removed 3 bases at V and 6 bases at J, with 11 bases between. This CDR3 is built from 13 residues. The germline V gene has CDR1 KGHSH and CDR2 LQKENI. The CDR3 is CASSPRDESEAFF. The CDR3 nucleotides are TGTGCCAGCTCACCCCGGGACGAATCTGAAGCTTTCTTT.

The chain couples TRBV25-1 to TRBJ2-7; D is unclear. The CDR3 is 12 residues long. The germline V gene has CDR1 MGHDK and CDR2 SYGVNS. Trimming removed 6 bases from V and 1 base from J, with 7 bases in between. The CDR3 nucleotides read TGTGCCAGCAGGGACCCTTCCTACGAGCAGTACTTC. Amino acid sequence: CASRDPSYEQYF.

The chain uses TRBV6-6 and TRBJ2-2; TRBD1 aligns across 10 bases. Germline values: CDR1 MNHNY, CDR2 SVGAGI (reference sequence). Trimming removed 7 bases from V and 5 bases from J; junction bases left unmatched: 4. The CDR3 covers 14 residues. The CDR3 spells CASTRTGGTGELFF. CDR3 bases: TGTGCCAGCACCAGGACAGGGGGGACCGGGGAGCTGTTTTTT.